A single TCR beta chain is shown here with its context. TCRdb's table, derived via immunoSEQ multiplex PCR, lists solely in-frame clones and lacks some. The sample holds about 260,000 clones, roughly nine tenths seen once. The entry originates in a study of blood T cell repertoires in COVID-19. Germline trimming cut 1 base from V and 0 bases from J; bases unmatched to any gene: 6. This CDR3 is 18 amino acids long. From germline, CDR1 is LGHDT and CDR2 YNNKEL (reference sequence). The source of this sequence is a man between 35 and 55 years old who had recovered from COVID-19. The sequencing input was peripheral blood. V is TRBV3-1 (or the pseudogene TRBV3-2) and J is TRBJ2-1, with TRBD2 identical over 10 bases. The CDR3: CASSQGRRTSGSYNEQFF. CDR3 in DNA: TGTGCCAGCAGCCAAGGCCGCCGGACTAGCGGCTCCTACAATGAGCAGTTCTTC.